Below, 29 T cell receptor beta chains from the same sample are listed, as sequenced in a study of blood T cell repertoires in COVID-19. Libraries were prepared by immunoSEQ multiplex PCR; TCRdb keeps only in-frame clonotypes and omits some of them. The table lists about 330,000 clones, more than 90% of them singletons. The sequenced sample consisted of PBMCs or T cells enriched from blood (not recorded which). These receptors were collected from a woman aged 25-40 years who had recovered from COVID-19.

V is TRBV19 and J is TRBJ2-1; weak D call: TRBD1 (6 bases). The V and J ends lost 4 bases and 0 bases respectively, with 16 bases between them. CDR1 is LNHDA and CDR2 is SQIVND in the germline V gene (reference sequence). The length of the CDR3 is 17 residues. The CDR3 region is CASSSVRDTSSYNEQFF. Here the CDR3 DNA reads TGTGCCAGTAGTAGTGTCCGGGACACAAGCTCCTACAATGAGCAGTTCTTC.

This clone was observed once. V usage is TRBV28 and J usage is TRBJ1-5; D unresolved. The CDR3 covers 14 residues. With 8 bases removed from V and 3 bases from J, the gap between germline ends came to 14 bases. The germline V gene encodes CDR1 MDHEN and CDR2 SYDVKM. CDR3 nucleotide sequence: TGTGCCAGCTGCGCCGCGGGGATCAATCAGCCCCAGCATTTT. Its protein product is CASCAAGINQPQHF.

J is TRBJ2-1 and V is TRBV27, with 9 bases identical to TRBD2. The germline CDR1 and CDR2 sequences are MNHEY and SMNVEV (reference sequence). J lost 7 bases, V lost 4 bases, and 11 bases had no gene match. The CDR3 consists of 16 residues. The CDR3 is CASSSFSGGARNEQFF. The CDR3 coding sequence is TGTGCCAGCAGTTCTTTTAGCGGGGGCGCCAGGAATGAGCAGTTCTTC.

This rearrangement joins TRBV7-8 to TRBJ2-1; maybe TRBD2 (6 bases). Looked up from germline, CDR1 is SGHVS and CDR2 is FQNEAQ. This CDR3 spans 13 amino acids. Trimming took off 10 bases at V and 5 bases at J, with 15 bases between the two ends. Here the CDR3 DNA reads TGTGCCACCCGTCGGGACTCGAACAATGAGCAGTTCTTC. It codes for CATRRDSNNEQFF.

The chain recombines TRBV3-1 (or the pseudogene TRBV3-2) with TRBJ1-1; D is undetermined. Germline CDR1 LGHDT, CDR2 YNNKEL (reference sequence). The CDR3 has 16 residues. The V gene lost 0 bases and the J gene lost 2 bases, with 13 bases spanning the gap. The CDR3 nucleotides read TGTGCCAGCAGCCAAGATGTTGGAGGATCCAACACTGAAGCTTTCTTT. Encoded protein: CASSQDVGGSNTEAFF.

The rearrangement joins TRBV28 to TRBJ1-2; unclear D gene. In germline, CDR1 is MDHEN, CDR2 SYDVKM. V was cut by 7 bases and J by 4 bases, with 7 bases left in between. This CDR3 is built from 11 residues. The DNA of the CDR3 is TGTGCCAGCACGTCTCGCTATGGCTACACCTTC. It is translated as CASTSRYGYTF.

Here the CDR3 reads CASSPLPASGETQYF. CDR3 DNA: TGTGCCAGCTCACCCCTACCGGCCTCCGGGGAGACCCAGTACTTC. This chain links TRBV18 with TRBJ2-5; D remains ambiguous. This CDR3 region has 15 residues. The germline V gene has CDR1 KGHSH and CDR2 LQKENI. Trimming pared 3 bases from V and 5 bases from J, leaving 16 bases between. The variable domain in full, completed from reference TRBV18 and TRBJ2-5, reads NAGVMQNPRHLVRRRGQEARLRCSPMKGHSHVYWYRQLPEEGLKFMVYLQKENIIDESGMPKERFSAEFPKEGPSILRIQQVVRGDSAAYFCASSPLPASGETQYFGPGTRLLVL.

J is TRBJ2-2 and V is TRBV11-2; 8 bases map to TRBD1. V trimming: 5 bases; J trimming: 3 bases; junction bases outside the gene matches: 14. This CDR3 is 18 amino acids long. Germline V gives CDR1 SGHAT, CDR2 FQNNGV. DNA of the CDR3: TGTGCCAGCAGCCAAAACTTCAGGGGGCGTAGCTACACCGGGGAGCTGTTTTTT. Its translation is CASSQNFRGRSYTGELFF.

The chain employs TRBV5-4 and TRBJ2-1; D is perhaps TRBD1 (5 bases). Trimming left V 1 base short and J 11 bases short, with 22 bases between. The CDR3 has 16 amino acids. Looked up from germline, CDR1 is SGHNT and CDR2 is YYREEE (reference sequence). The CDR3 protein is CASSLLALQGSTKQFF. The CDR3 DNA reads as TGTGCCAGCAGCTTGTTAGCACTTCAGGGTAGCACCAAGCAGTTCTTC.

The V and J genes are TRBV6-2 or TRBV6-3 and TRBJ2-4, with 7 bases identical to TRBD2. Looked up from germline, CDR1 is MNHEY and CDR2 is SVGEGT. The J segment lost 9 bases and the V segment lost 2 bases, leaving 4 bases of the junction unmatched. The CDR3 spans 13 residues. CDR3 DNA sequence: TGTGCCAGCAGTTACCGGGAGGATGGCATTCAGTACTTC. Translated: CASSYREDGIQYF.

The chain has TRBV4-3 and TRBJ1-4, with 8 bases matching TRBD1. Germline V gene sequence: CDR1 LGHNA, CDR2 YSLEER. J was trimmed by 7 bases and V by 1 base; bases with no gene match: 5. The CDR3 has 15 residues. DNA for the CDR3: TGCGCCAGCAGCCAAGGGGTCGGGACAGGTGAAAAACTGTTTTTT. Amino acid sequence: CASSQGVGTGEKLFF.

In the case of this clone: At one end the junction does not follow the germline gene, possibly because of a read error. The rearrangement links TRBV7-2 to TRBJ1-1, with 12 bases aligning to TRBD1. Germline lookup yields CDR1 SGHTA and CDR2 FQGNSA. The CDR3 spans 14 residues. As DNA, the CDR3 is TGTGCCAGCAGCTTAGCCGGGACAGGGGGCGCATCTTGGTTT. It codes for CASSLAGTGGASWF.

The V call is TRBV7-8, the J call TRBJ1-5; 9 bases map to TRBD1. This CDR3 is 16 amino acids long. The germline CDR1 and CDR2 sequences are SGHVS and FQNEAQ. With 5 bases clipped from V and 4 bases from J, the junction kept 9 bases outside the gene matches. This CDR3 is CASSPEGQGLNQPQHF. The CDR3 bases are TGTGCCAGCAGCCCTGAAGGACAGGGGCTAAATCAGCCCCAGCATTTT.

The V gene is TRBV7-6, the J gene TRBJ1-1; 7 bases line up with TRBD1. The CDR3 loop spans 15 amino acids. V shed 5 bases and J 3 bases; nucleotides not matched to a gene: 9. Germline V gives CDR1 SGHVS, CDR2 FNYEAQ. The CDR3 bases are TGTGCCAGCAGCAGCTGGACAGGAGACTACACTGAAGCTTTCTTT. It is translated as CASSSWTGDYTEAFF.

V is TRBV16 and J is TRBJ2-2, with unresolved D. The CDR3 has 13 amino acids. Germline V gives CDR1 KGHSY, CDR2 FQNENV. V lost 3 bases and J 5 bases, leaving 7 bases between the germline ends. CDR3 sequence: CASSQWATGELFF. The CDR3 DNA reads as TGTGCCAGCAGCCAGTGGGCTACCGGGGAGCTGTTTTTT.

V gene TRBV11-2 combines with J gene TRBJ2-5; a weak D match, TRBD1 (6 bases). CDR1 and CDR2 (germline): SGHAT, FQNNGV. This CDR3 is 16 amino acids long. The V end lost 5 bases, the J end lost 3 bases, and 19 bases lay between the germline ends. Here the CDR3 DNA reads TGTGCCAGCAGCAAGCTAAAGACAGGCTACGAAGAGACCCAGTACTTC. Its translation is CASSKLKTGYEETQYF.

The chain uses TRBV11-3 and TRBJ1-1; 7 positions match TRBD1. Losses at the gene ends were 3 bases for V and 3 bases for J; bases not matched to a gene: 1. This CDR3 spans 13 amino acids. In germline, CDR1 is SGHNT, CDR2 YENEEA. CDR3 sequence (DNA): TGTGCCAGCAGCTTCGACAGGGACACTGAAGCTTTCTTT. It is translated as CASSFDRDTEAFF.

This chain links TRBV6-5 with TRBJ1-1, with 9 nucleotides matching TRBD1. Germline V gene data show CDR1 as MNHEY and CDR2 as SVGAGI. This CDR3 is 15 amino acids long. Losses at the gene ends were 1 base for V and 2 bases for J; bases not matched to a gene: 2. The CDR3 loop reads CASSYWDRVNTEAFF. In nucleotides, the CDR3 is TGTGCCAGCAGTTACTGGGACAGGGTCAACACTGAAGCTTTCTTT.

CDR3 amino acids: CATAGRGQPQHF. The CDR3, as DNA: TGTGCCACCGCAGGCAGAGGGCAGCCCCAGCATTTT. The chain couples TRBV19 to TRBJ1-5; unclear D gene. CDR1 is LNHDA and CDR2 is SQIVND in the germline V gene (reference sequence). This CDR3 is 12 amino acids long. V lost 10 bases and J lost 7, with 14 bases in between.

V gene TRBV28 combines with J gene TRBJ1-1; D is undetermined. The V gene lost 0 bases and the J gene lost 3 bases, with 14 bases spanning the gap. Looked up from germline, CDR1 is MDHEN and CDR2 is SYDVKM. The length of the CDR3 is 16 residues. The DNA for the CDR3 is TGTGCCAGCAGTTTATGGGAGGAATCCCGGTACACTGAAGCTTTCTTT. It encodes CASSLWEESRYTEAFF.

CDR3: CASSLEARGRAYEQYF. Written as DNA, the CDR3 is TGTGCCAGCAGCTTAGAGGCCAGGGGGCGCGCCTACGAGCAGTACTTC. The gene calls are TRBV11-3 and TRBJ2-7, with TRBD1 identical over 8 bases. CDR3 length equals 16 residues. Germline V gene sequence: CDR1 SGHNT, CDR2 YENEEA. Trimming took 0 bases from V and 2 from J; bases not matched to a gene: 6.

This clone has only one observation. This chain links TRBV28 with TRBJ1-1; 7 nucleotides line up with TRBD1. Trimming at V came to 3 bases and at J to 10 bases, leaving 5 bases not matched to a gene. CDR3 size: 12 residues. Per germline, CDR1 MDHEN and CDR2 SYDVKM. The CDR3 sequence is CASSFNRGLAFF. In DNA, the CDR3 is TGTGCCAGCAGTTTCAACAGGGGACTAGCTTTCTTT.

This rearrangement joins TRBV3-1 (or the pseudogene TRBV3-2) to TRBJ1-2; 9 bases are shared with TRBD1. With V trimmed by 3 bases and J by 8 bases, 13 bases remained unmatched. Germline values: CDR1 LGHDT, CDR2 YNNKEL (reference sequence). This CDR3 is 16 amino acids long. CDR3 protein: CASSHTLGTGPWGYTF. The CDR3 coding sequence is TGTGCCAGCAGCCATACCTTGGGGACAGGGCCGTGGGGCTACACCTTC.

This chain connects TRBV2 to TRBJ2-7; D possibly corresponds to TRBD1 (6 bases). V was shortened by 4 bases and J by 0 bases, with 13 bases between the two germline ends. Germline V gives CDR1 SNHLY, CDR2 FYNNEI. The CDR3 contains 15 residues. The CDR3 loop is CASSVDRYSSYEQYF. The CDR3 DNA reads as TGTGCCAGCAGTGTAGACAGGTACAGCTCCTACGAGCAGTACTTC.

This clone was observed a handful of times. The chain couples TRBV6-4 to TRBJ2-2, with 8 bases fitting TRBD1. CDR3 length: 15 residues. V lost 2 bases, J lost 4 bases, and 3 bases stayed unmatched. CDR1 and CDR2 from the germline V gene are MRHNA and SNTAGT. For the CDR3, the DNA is TGTGCCAGCAGTGACAAAACAGGGGGCACCGGGGAGCTGTTTTTT. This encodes CASSDKTGGTGELFF.

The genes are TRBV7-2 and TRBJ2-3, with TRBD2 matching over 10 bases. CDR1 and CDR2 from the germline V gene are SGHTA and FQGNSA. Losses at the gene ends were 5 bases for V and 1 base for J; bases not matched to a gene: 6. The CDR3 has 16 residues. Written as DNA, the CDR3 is TGTGCCAGCAGCCCTCGAGGACTAGCGGGCACAGATACGCAGTATTTT. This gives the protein CASSPRGLAGTDTQYF.

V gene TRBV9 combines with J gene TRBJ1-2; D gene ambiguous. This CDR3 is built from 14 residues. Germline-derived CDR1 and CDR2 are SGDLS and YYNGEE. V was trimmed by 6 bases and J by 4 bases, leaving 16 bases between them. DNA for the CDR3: TGTGCCAGCACCCCGGACCCGGGGAGCTATGGCTACACCTTC. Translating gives CASTPDPGSYGYTF.

This CDR3 reads CASKWGGSYNSPLHF. The DNA for the CDR3 is TGTGCCAGCAAGTGGGGAGGCTCCTATAATTCACCCCTCCACTTT. This chain links TRBV2 with TRBJ1-6; unclear D gene. Germline CDR1 SNHLY, CDR2 FYNNEI. Trimming removed 7 bases at V and 0 bases at J, with 10 bases between. The CDR3 is 15 amino acids.

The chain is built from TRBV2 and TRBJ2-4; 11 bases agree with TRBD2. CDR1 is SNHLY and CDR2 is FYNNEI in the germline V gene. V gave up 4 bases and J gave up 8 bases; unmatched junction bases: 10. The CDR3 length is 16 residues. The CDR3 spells CASSGLAGRGRDIQYF. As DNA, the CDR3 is TGTGCCAGCAGTGGACTAGCGGGGAGGGGACGGGACATTCAGTACTTC.